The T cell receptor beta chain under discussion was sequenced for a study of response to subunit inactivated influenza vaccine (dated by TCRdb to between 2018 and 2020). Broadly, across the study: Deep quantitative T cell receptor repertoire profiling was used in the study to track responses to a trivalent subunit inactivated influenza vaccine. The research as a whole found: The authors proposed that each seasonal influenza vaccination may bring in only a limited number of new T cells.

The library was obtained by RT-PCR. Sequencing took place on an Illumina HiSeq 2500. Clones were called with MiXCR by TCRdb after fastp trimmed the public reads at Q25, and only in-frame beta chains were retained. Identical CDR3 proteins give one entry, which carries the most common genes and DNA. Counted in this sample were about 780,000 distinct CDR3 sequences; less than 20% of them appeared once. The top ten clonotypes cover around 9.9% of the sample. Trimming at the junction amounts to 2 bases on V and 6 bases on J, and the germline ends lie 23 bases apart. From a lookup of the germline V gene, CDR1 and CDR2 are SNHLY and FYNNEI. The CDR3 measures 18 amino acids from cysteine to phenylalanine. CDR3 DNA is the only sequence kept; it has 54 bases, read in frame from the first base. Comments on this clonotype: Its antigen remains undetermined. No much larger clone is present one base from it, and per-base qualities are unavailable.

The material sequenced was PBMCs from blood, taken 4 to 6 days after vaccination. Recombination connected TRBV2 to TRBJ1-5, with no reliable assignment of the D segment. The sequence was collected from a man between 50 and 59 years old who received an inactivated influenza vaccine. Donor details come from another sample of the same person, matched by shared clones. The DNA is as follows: TGTGCCAGCAGTGAACGGGGTGGGATAGGGCATTGGGGTCAGCCCCAGCATTTT. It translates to CASSERGGIGHWGQPQHF.